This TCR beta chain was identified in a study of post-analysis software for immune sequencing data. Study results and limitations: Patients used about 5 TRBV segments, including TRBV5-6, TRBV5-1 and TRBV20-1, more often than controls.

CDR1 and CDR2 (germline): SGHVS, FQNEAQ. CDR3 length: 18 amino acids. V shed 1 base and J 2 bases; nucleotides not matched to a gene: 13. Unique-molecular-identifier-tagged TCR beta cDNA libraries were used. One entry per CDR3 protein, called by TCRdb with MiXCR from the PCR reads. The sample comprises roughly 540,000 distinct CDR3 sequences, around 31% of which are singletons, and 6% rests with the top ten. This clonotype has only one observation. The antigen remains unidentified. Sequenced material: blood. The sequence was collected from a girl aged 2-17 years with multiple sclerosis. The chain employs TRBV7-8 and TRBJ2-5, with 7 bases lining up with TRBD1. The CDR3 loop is CASSLGPRGQSLQETQYF. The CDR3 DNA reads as TGTGCCAGCAGCTTAGGCCCCCGGGGACAGAGCCTACAAGAGACCCAGTACTTC. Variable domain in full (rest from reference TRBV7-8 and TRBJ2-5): GAGVSQSPRYKVAKRGQDVALRCDPISGHVSLFWYQQALGQGPEFLTYFQNEAQLDKSGLPSDRFFAERPEGSVSTLKIQRTQQEDSAVYLCASSLGPRGQSLQETQYFGPGTRLLVL.